This note documents a single T cell receptor beta chain sequence. Other DNA sequences in this specimen translate into the identical CDR3. The sample comes from a study of shared clonotypes between healthy human individuals. In the naive CD8 group, cells lacked CD45RO and were positively selected for CCR7, so terminally differentiated effector memory CD45RA+ cells were left out. Method: immunoSEQ multiplex PCR; TCRdb's copy keeps in-frame clones and lacks some. The table shows approximately 600,000 clones, with approximately 95% occurring only once. Germline lookup yields CDR1 SGDLS and CDR2 YYNGEE. This CDR3 comprises 12 residues. V lost 0 bases, J lost 5 bases, and 5 bases lay in between.

This receptor was identified in a woman in her thirties in good health. The sample taken for sequencing was naive CD8+ T cells sorted from blood. This chain uses TRBV9 with TRBJ1-1; D might be TRBD1 (5 bases). CDR3: CASSVEGTEAFF. The CDR3 nucleotides are TGTGCCAGCAGCGTAGAGGGGACTGAAGCTTTCTTT.